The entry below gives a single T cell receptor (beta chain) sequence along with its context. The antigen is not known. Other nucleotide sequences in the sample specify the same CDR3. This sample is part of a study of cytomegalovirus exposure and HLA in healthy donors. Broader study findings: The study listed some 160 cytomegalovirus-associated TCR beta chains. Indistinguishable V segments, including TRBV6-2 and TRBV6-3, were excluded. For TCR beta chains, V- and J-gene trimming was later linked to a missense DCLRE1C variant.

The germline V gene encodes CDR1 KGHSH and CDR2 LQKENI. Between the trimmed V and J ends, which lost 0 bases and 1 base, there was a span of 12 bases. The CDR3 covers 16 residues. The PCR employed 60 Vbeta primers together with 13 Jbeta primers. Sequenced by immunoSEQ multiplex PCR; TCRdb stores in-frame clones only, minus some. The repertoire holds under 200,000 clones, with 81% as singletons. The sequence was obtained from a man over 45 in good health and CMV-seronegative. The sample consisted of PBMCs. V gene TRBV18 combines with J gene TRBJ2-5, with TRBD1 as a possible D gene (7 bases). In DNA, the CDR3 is TGTGCCAGCTCACCACCGCAGGGGGGTTCCCAAGAGACCCAGTACTTC. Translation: CASSPPQGGSQETQYF.